This T cell receptor (beta chain) was identified during a study of Graves' ophthalmopathy and Graves' hyperthyroidism. TCR beta CDR3 amplification used RNA transcripts. HTBI primers were employed in first-round RT-PCR, then a second-round multiplex PCR followed. TCRdb reanalysed the multiplex PCR reads using MiXCR and keeps one entry per CDR3 protein. This table has about 620,000 distinct CDR3 sequences, around a fifth appearing once. V dropped 10 bases and J dropped 3 bases, with 15 bases sitting between them. This CDR3 comprises 13 residues. CDR1 and CDR2 from the germline V gene are MNHNS and SASEGT. Hyperthyroidism in these 18- to 65-year-old patients was newly diagnosed, lasting under 2 months. This clonotype occurred a few times.

Sequencing used peripheral blood. V is TRBV6-1 and J is TRBJ1-1; D not certain. The sequence derives from a young woman with stable Graves' hyperthyroidism. Some clones in this sample may be carry-over from other donors' samples. CDR3 residues: CATSAPGYTEAFF. Here the CDR3 DNA reads TGTGCCACCTCCGCCCCGGGTTACACTGAAGCTTTCTTT.